Shown below are 15 T cell receptor beta chains from a single sample sequenced in a study of PD-L1 blockade in urothelial cancer. Libraries were prepared by immunoSEQ multiplex PCR; TCRdb keeps only in-frame clonotypes and omits some of them. The table has around 25,000 clones, 87% seen once. The specimen comprised PBMCs, sampled around atezolizumab (anti-PD-L1) treatment. The receptors were gathered from a man aged 50 to 60 with urothelial cancer.

The chain couples TRBV18 to TRBJ2-2; 7 bases agree with TRBD2. V shed 4 bases and J 6 bases; nucleotides not matched to a gene: 14. CDR1 and CDR2 from the germline V gene are KGHSH and LQKENI. This CDR3 comprises 17 residues. The CDR3 here is CASSLTGTGGIAGELFF. The CDR3 bases are TGTGCCAGCTCACTTACCGGGACGGGAGGAATTGCCGGGGAGCTGTTTTTT. The full variable domain, in which reference TRBV18 and TRBJ2-2 provide the parts outside the CDR3, is NAGVMQNPRHLVRRRGQEARLRCSPMKGHSHVYWYRQLPEEGLKFMVYLQKENIIDESGMPKERFSAEFPKEGPSILRIQQVVRGDSAAYFCASSLTGTGGIAGELFFGEGSRLTVL.

This clone was observed a single time. The CDR3 sequence is CASSAVQNTGELFF. The DNA for the CDR3 is TGTGCCAGCAGTGCAGTTCAGAACACCGGGGAGCTGTTTTTT. This chain connects TRBV6-1 to TRBJ2-2; no clear D gene. CDR3 size: 14 residues. Germline values: CDR1 MNHNS, CDR2 SASEGT. Trimming removed 4 bases from V and 1 base from J, with 7 bases in between.

Concerning this clone: Other nucleotide sequences from this sample produce the same CDR3. V gene TRBV4-1 combines with J gene TRBJ2-3, with D perhaps TRBD2 (6 bases). CDR1 is MGHRA, CDR2 YSYEKL, per germline. The CDR3 has 20 residues. The V end was cut by 3 bases, the J end by 0 bases, with 25 bases between. As DNA, the CDR3 is TGCGCCAGCAGCCAGGAAAGGAGGGCGCAGTCGGGGACTAGCACAGATACGCAGTATTTT. Its translation is CASSQERRAQSGTSTDTQYF.

A single count supports this clone. The gene calls are TRBV27 and TRBJ2-7; 10 bases agree with TRBD1. The length of the CDR3 is 16 residues. CDR1 MNHEY and CDR2 SMNVEV come from the germline V gene (reference sequence). V lost 5 bases to trimming and J lost 2 bases; unmatched junction nucleotides: 9. The CDR3, as DNA: TGTGCCAGCAGTAAACGACAGGGGGCGATGACCTACGAGCAGTACTTC. Residues: CASSKRQGAMTYEQYF.

V gene TRBV11-3 combines with J gene TRBJ2-2, with TRBD1 matching 8 bases. The CDR3 totals 16 residues. The trim removed 5 bases at V and 1 base at J, leaving 6 bases unmatched. Germline V lookup: CDR1 SGHNT, CDR2 YENEEA. CDR3 in amino acids: CASSALGTGNTGELFF. CDR3 coding DNA: TGTGCCAGCAGCGCCCTGGGGACAGGGAACACCGGGGAGCTGTTTTTT.

The chain uses TRBV7-9 and TRBJ1-3; D remains unclear. The length of the CDR3 is 14 residues. V was shortened by 3 bases and J by 2 bases, with 8 bases between the two germline ends. Per the germline V gene, CDR1 is SEHNR and CDR2 is FQNEAQ (reference sequence). The CDR3 sequence is CASSFLSPGNTIYF. Here the CDR3 DNA reads TGTGCCAGCAGCTTCCTTAGCCCTGGAAACACCATATATTTT.

The V gene is TRBV15, the J gene TRBJ1-1; TRBD1 might be the D (6 bases). Trimming stripped 2 bases from V and 6 bases from J, with 7 bases between. Germline values: CDR1 LNHNV, CDR2 YYDKDF (reference sequence). There are 12 residues in the CDR3. CDR3 DNA sequence: TGTGCCACCAGCAGAAAGGGGGCTGAAGCTTTCTTT. Its protein product is CATSRKGAEAFF.

The CDR3 coding sequence is TGCACCAGCAGCCAAGAAACCAGCGGGGGCTACTACAATGAGCAGTTCTTC. Amino acids: CTSSQETSGGYYNEQFF. J is TRBJ2-1 and V is TRBV1; TRBD2 is taken as the D call from the table, unchecked against the DNA. TRBV1 is a recognized pseudogene. The length of the CDR3 is 17 residues.

The chain recombines TRBV29-1 with TRBJ2-2; 7 positions match TRBD1. CDR1 is SQVTM and CDR2 is ANQGSEA in the germline V gene. The junction had 3 bases not matched to a gene; V was cut back by 5 bases and J by 0 bases. This CDR3 has 14 amino acids. The CDR3 spells CSVPTGANTGELFF. The DNA for the CDR3 is TGCAGCGTTCCCACAGGGGCGAACACCGGGGAGCTGTTTTTT.

The CDR3 DNA reads TGTGCCAGCAGCCAGGGACAGATGCCCAATCAGCCCCAGCATTTT. Amino acids: CASSQGQMPNQPQHF. This chain uses TRBV7-6 with TRBJ1-5; TRBD1 matches at 7 bases. In germline, CDR1 is SGHVS, CDR2 FNYEAQ. V dropped 5 bases and J dropped 3; count of bases not matched to a gene: 7. The CDR3 has 15 amino acids.

The chain joins TRBV27 to TRBJ2-3; D is perhaps TRBD2 (6 bases). The CDR3 is made up of 14 amino acids. Germline assignment: CDR1 MNHEY and CDR2 SMNVEV (reference sequence). With 5 bases removed from V and 5 bases from J, the gap between germline ends came to 14 bases. The CDR3 nucleotides are TGTGCCAGCAGTGGAGGGAGGACCTTAGATACGCAGTATTTT. This codes for CASSGGRTLDTQYF.

The chain recombines TRBV12-5 with TRBJ2-5, with 9 bases matching TRBD1. Germline CDR1 is LGHNT and CDR2 is FRNRAP. V gave up 1 base and J gave up 3 bases; unmatched junction bases: 3. The CDR3 sequence is 15 residues long. The CDR3, as DNA: TGTGCTAGTGGTTTGGGACAGGGGGAAGAAGAGACCCAGTACTTC. As protein: CASGLGQGEEETQYF. Combining the CDR3 with reference TRBV12-5 and TRBJ2-5 gives the whole variable domain DARVTQTPRHKVTEMGQEVTMRCQPILGHNTVFWYRQTMMQGLELLAYFRNRAPLDDSGMPKDRFSAEMPDATLATLKIQPSEPRDSAVYFCASGLGQGEEETQYFGPGTRLLVL.

The chain employs TRBV5-1 and TRBJ1-5; perhaps TRBD1 as D (5 bases). V was pared by 3 bases and J by 4 bases, with 14 bases between. The CDR3 contains 15 residues. Germline V CDR1 and CDR2: SGHRS, YFSETQ. The DNA of the CDR3 is TGCGCCAGCAGCTCGACAGTTGGAGCAAATCAGCCCCAGCATTTT. The encoded protein is CASSSTVGANQPQHF.

The rearrangement joins TRBV18 to TRBJ2-1; 8 bases are a match to TRBD1. CDR1 is KGHSH and CDR2 is LQKENI in the germline V gene. The junction had 5 bases not matched to a gene; V was cut back by 6 bases and J by 1 base. There are 15 residues in the CDR3. The CDR3 bases are TGTGCCAGCTCCCCGAGGGACAGGTCCTACAATGAGCAGTTCTTC. Its translation: CASSPRDRSYNEQFF.

This chain links TRBV28 with TRBJ2-3, with 12 bases matching TRBD2. Germline CDR1 is MDHEN and CDR2 is SYDVKM. The CDR3 length is 14 residues. Unmatched junction bases numbered 1, after V lost 5 bases and J lost 4 bases. This CDR3 is CASSRLAGADTQYF. CDR3 coding DNA: TGTGCCAGCAGTCGACTAGCGGGAGCAGATACGCAGTATTTT.